In this sample, the clone carrying this T cell receptor (beta chain) turned up a few times. This entry comes from a study of shared clonotypes between healthy human individuals. In the sorted-subset replicate PCRs, around 220 ng DNA, around 30,000 T cell genomes, was used. Original data processing: For the immunoSEQ data, sequences were junction-only without quality scores, so filtering differed. Assay used: immunoSEQ multiplex PCR; TCRdb lists only in-frame clones, some missing. V, J and clone size derive from that table, while D and trimming were established from the DNA sequence. Found here are 980,000 or so clones, over 60% of them singletons; the top ten hold over 1.3%. Germline values: CDR1 GTSNPN, CDR2 SVGIG (reference sequence). The CDR3 sequence is 15 residues long. V lost 1 base to trimming and J lost 3 bases, with 12 bases between them. Everyone who donated was a Caucasian adult who lived in Nashville, Tennessee. The split of CD4+ cells yielded CD45RA+ naive and CD45RA-negative memory subsets.

Sequenced sample: memory CD4+ T cells sorted from blood. The subset denotes: CD45RA-negative fraction. This receptor was identified in a man aged 18-30 years in good health. The chain links TRBV30 to TRBJ2-2; perhaps TRBD1 as D (6 bases). Here the CDR3 DNA reads TGTGCCTGGAGTGAACAGGGTAGGGACACCGGGGAGCTGTTTTTT. Protein product: CAWSEQGRDTGELFF.